Shown below are 32 T cell receptor beta chains from a single sample sequenced in a study of T-cell reconstitution after alpha-beta-depleted transplantation in children. Unique molecular identifiers tagged the TCRbeta library. TCRdb re-called the PCR reads with MiXCR, one entry per CDR3 protein. The table shows 500,000 to 650,000 distinct CDR3 sequences, with around 10% occurring only once. Sequenced here: PBMCs, mostly from graft donor cells, sampled 180 days after TCRalphabeta/CD19-depleted stem cell transplant. The receptors were gathered from a female patient aged 2 to 10 who had a stem cell transplant for aplastic anemia, so the T cells may come from the graft donor.

This clonotype showed up just a few times. The chain combines TRBV29-1 with TRBJ2-2; 9 positions match TRBD1. The germline gives CDR1 SQVTM, CDR2 ANQGSEA. Trimming cost V 8 bases and J 3 bases; bases outside gene matches: 4. This CDR3 comprises 13 residues. This CDR3 reads CSLRTGDTGELFF. The DNA of the CDR3 is TGCAGCCTCAGGACAGGGGACACCGGGGAGCTGTTTTTT.

This clonotype appeared a few times. The CDR3 nucleotides read TGTGCCAGCAGACAAGCCGGGACACTTTATAATTCACCCCTCCACTTT. This codes for CASRQAGTLYNSPLHF. The V and J genes are TRBV11-1 and TRBJ1-6, with D perhaps matching TRBD1 (6 bases). Germline V CDR1 and CDR2: SGHAT, FQDESV (reference sequence). The CDR3 sequence is 16 residues long. Trimming removed 6 bases at V and 4 bases at J, with 16 bases between.

Concerning this clonotype itself: It is unclear where the CDR3 begins or ends on the DNA, so no DNA is shown, and the CDR3 is as TCRdb lists it. The chain combines TRBV6-5 with TRBJ1-2; the D segment call TRBD1 is taken from the table without a DNA check. Germline CDR1 reads MNHEY; CDR2 reads SVGAGI. Both ends counted, the CDR3 spans 17 residues. Here the CDR3 reads CASSYSSSGPANYGYTF.

With regard to this clonotype: A single base separates this from a much larger clone, so it may be a read error. The chain uses TRBV11-1 and TRBJ1-5; 8 bases match TRBD1. The germline V gene has CDR1 SGHAT and CDR2 FQDESV (reference sequence). The CDR3 consists of 14 residues. The CDR3: CASSPDRGMIPHHF. The CDR3 nucleotides are TGTGCCAGCAGCCCTGACAGGGGTATGATCCCCCATCATTTT.

This clonotype has only a few counts. The chain carries TRBV3-1 and TRBJ2-7, with a possible D match to TRBD1 (5 bases). Germline assignment: CDR1 LGHDT and CDR2 YNNKEL (reference sequence). The ends were cut back, 3 bases at V and 3 bases at J, with 6 bases in the middle. This CDR3 has 12 amino acids. CDR3 loop: CASSHGHYEQYF. In DNA, the CDR3 is TGTGCCAGCAGCCACGGACACTACGAGCAGTACTTC.

The chain joins TRBV20-1 to TRBJ2-5, with D unclear. Germline V gene sequence: CDR1 DFQATT, CDR2 SNEGSKA (reference sequence). The V gene lost 0 bases and the J gene lost 3 bases, with 8 bases spanning the gap. This CDR3 has 13 residues. In nucleotides, the CDR3 is TGCAGTGCTAGAGATAGGGCGAAAGAGACCCAGTACTTC. This codes for CSARDRAKETQYF.

This clonotype was detected many times. The chain links TRBV6-1 to TRBJ2-5; TRBD2 matches 7 bases. The CDR3 sequence is 14 residues long. Germline CDR1 reads MNHNS; CDR2 reads SASEGT. V lost 5 bases to trimming and J lost 3 bases; unmatched junction nucleotides: 6. The CDR3 loop is CASSPPGGKETQYF. In DNA form, the CDR3 reads TGTGCCAGCAGTCCTCCGGGGGGAAAAGAGACCCAGTACTTC.

The chain recombines TRBV6-1 with TRBJ1-6; weak D call: TRBD1 (5 bases). Trimming pared 6 bases from V and 7 bases from J, leaving 16 bases between. Germline assignment: CDR1 MNHNS and CDR2 SASEGT. The CDR3 has 15 residues. In nucleotides, the CDR3 is TGTGCCAGCAGCCCCTATGGCAGACAGAATTCACCCCTCCACTTT. Translation gives CASSPYGRQNSPLHF.

V is TRBV5-1 and J is TRBJ1-1, with 11 bases that match TRBD1. Trimming at V came to 2 bases and at J to 4 bases, leaving 4 bases not matched to a gene. CDR1 is SGHRS and CDR2 is YFSETQ in the germline V gene. The CDR3 length is 15 residues. The CDR3 is CASSLGDRGTTEAFF. The DNA of the CDR3 is TGCGCCAGCAGCTTAGGGGACAGGGGGACCACTGAAGCTTTCTTT.

This clonotype has only a few counts. V is TRBV6-2 or TRBV6-3 and J is TRBJ2-1; no firm D call. The CDR3 length is 16 residues. Trimming removed 2 bases at V and 3 bases at J, with 14 bases between. Germline V gene lookup returns CDR1 MNHEY and CDR2 SVGEGT. The CDR3 sequence is CASSYHPQRGYNEQFF. The CDR3 DNA reads as TGTGCCAGCAGTTACCACCCACAGCGAGGCTACAATGAGCAGTTCTTC.

The chain joins TRBV15 to TRBJ1-5; weak D call: TRBD1 (6 bases). CDR1 and CDR2 (germline): LNHNV, YYDKDF (reference sequence). V was clipped by 0 bases and J by 0 bases, with 12 bases between them. This CDR3 is 17 amino acids long. The CDR3 DNA reads TGTGCCACCAGCAGAGATCCTCCAGGGGATAGCAATCAGCCCCAGCATTTT. As protein: CATSRDPPGDSNQPQHF.

The chain is built from TRBV28 and TRBJ1-4; TRBD1 aligns across 10 bases. Germline loops: CDR1 MDHEN, CDR2 SYDVKM. J was trimmed by 4 bases and V by 6 bases; bases with no gene match: 5. The CDR3 contains 15 residues. The CDR3 is CASSPGDRGNEKLFF. Written as DNA, the CDR3 is TGTGCCAGCAGCCCTGGGGACAGGGGTAATGAAAAACTGTTTTTT.

V gene TRBV12-3 or TRBV12-4 combines with J gene TRBJ2-7; no firm D call. The V gene lost 6 bases and the J gene lost 0 bases, with 12 bases spanning the gap. The CDR3 has 14 amino acids. CDR3 nucleotides: TGTGCCAGCAGCTCTCTGGCGGCCTCCTACGAGCAGTACTTC. Its translation is CASSSLAASYEQYF.

This clonotype was picked up a small number of times. This chain joins TRBV19 and TRBJ1-5, with a weak D call TRBD1 (5 bases). The V end was cut by 5 bases, the J end by 9 bases, with 14 bases between. CDR1 LNHDA and CDR2 SQIVND come from the germline V gene (reference sequence). The CDR3 has 13 amino acids. The CDR3 DNA sequence: TGTGCCAGTAGTTTCCGTGGGGCTCCGCCCCAGCATTTT. Its translation is CASSFRGAPPQHF.

This clonotype was seen repeatedly, ten times or more. The chain has TRBV14 and TRBJ2-1; D is unclear. This CDR3 comprises 13 residues. V shed 4 bases and J shed 0 bases, with 4 bases lying between them. Germline CDR1 SGHDN, CDR2 FVKESK. In DNA form, the CDR3 reads TGTGCCAGCAGCCGATTCTCCTACAATGAGCAGTTCTTC. Encoded protein: CASSRFSYNEQFF.

The chain is built from TRBV24-1 and TRBJ1-2; no firm D call. In germline, CDR1 is KGHDR, CDR2 SFDVKD. V lost 6 bases and J 8 bases, leaving 12 bases between the germline ends. The CDR3 runs 12 residues. CDR3 bases: TGTGCCACCAGTTCCCAGTTGGGAGGCTACACCTTC. This gives the protein CATSSQLGGYTF.

With regard to this clonotype: This CDR3 fails to terminate in the conserved phenylalanine or tryptophan, so it likely reflects a read error. CDR3 in DNA: TGTGCCAGCAGCAGAAGCGGTCCGGGTGTCAATGAGCAGTTCCTC. Translated, it gives CASSRSGPGVNEQFL. V and J are TRBV7-9 and TRBJ2-1, with D perhaps TRBD2 (5 bases). Germline V gene sequence: CDR1 SEHNR, CDR2 FQNEAQ (reference sequence). V was trimmed by 5 bases and J by 6 bases, leaving 17 bases between them. The CDR3 covers 15 residues.

This clonotype occurred a few times. J is TRBJ2-7 and V is TRBV25-1; 12 bases align to TRBD2. Germline V gives CDR1 MGHDK, CDR2 SYGVNS. The junction had 15 bases not matched to a gene; V was cut back by 6 bases and J by 12 bases. This CDR3 is built from 15 residues. The CDR3 reads CASSFLSRLAGVPYF. CDR3 nucleotide sequence: TGTGCCAGCAGCTTTCTCTCGAGACTAGCGGGAGTACCGTACTTC.

Points on this clonotype: The junction does not match germline at one end; this may be a read error. The rearrangement links TRBV5-5 to TRBJ1-5, with 9 bases fitting TRBD1. Germline-derived CDR1 and CDR2 are SGHKS and YYEKEE (reference sequence). The CDR3 extends over 14 amino acids. As DNA, the CDR3 is TGTGCCAGCAGCTTGACAGGGGGCAAACAGCCCCAGCATTTT. Translating gives CASSLTGGKQPQHF.

The V and J genes are TRBV12-3 or TRBV12-4 and TRBJ2-1; TRBD2 aligns across 9 bases. This CDR3 has 17 residues. V lost 6 bases and J lost 5; bases outside the gene matches: 14. The CDR3 spells CASSYFTSGFSNNEQFF. CDR3 DNA sequence: TGTGCCAGCAGCTACTTTACTAGCGGGTTCTCAAACAATGAGCAGTTCTTC.

The V gene is TRBV20-1, the J gene TRBJ2-2, with a tentative D call TRBD1 (5 bases). V was pared by 3 bases and J by 7 bases, with 6 bases between. The CDR3 is made up of 11 amino acids. In germline, CDR1 is DFQATT, CDR2 SNEGSKA (reference sequence). Here the CDR3 reads CSARDNGELFF. CDR3 in DNA: TGCAGTGCTAGGGACAACGGGGAGCTGTTTTTT.

This chain joins TRBV7-2 and TRBJ2-2; the D gene is possibly TRBD2 (5 bases). CDR3 length: 14 residues. Germline V gene data show CDR1 as SGHTA and CDR2 as FQGNSA. V was cut by 2 bases and J by 4 bases, with 8 bases left in between. In nucleotides, the CDR3 is TGTGCCAGCAGCTTACATCGGGGCACCGGGGAGCTGTTTTTT. Its translation is CASSLHRGTGELFF.

This clonotype was detected only a few times. This sequence joins TRBV29-1 and TRBJ1-1, with D unclear. CDR1 SQVTM and CDR2 ANQGSEA come from the germline V gene. This CDR3 has 11 residues. The V gene lost 3 bases and the J gene lost 4 bases, with 6 bases spanning the gap. The CDR3 region has the DNA TGCAGCGTTGACACGGCCACTGAAGCTTTCTTT. This translates into CSVDTATEAFF.

This clonotype showed up many times. The chain has TRBV28 and TRBJ2-7; the D gene is possibly TRBD2 (7 bases). Trimming left V 8 bases short and J 1 base short, with 12 bases between. The germline gives CDR1 MDHEN, CDR2 SYDVKM. The CDR3 consists of 13 residues. For the CDR3, the DNA is TGTGCCAGCGAAAGGGGGGGATCCTACGAGCAGTACTTC. This encodes CASERGGSYEQYF.

This clonotype was recorded at least ten times. CDR3: CATMAGASVDTQYF. The CDR3 DNA sequence: TGTGCCACCATGGCAGGCGCGTCGGTGGATACGCAGTATTTT. The J gene is TRBJ2-3, the V gene TRBV24-1, with D unclear. The CDR3 has 14 amino acids. CDR1 and CDR2 (germline): KGHDR, SFDVKD. Trimming shortened V by 8 bases and J by 6 bases, and 17 bases separated the two germline ends.

The chain employs TRBV7-9 and TRBJ2-2, with D perhaps TRBD2 (6 bases). The CDR3 consists of 15 residues. Germline assignment: CDR1 SEHNR and CDR2 FQNEAQ (reference sequence). V was pared by 0 bases and J by 4 bases, with 9 bases between. The CDR3 is CASSLAGLLTGELFF. The DNA of the CDR3 is TGTGCCAGCAGCTTAGCGGGACTCCTCACCGGGGAGCTGTTTTTT.

The chain employs TRBV20-1 and TRBJ1-3; D gene ambiguous. Germline CDR1 and CDR2: DFQATT and SNEGSKA (reference sequence). This CDR3 has 13 amino acids. The CDR3 protein is CSPYNPPGNTIYF. The DNA of the CDR3 is TGCAGCCCCTACAACCCCCCGGGAAACACCATATATTTT.

The genes are TRBV7-2 and TRBJ2-3; no clear D. Trimming stripped 6 bases from V and 4 bases from J, with 17 bases between. The CDR3 spans 15 residues. Germline V lookup: CDR1 SGHTA, CDR2 FQGNSA. CDR3 DNA sequence: TGTGCCAGCAGGCCCGGCTTAGGGAATTCAGATACGCAGTATTTT. Its protein product is CASRPGLGNSDTQYF.

This chain links TRBV19 with TRBJ1-5, with D possibly matching TRBD1 (5 bases). The germline gives CDR1 LNHDA, CDR2 SQIVND (reference sequence). V was pared by 9 bases and J by 0 bases, with 9 bases between. This CDR3 has 13 residues. CDR3 protein: CASRQHSNQPQHF. DNA of the CDR3: TGTGCCAGCCGACAGCATAGCAATCAGCCCCAGCATTTT.

This clonotype showed up just a few times. J is TRBJ2-1 and V is TRBV25-1; 8 bases align to TRBD2. With 4 bases clipped from V and 13 bases from J, the junction kept 12 bases outside the gene matches. CDR1 MGHDK and CDR2 SYGVNS come from the germline V gene. The CDR3 is 14 amino acids. CDR3 in DNA: TGTGCCAGCAGTGGGGCCCATAAAAGCGGGAGACAGTTCTTC. It specifies CASSGAHKSGRQFF.

This clonotype has ten or more counts. This chain joins TRBV7-2 and TRBJ1-3; no clear D gene. This CDR3 comprises 14 residues. V was clipped by 5 bases and J by 0 bases, with 8 bases between them. CDR1 is SGHTA, CDR2 FQGNSA, per germline. The CDR3 bases are TGTGCCAGCAGCCCGACAAGCTCTGGAAACACCATATATTTT. Translation: CASSPTSSGNTIYF.

This clonotype was detected a few times. The V gene is TRBV5-1, the J gene TRBJ1-4; 9 bases map to TRBD1. The CDR3 length is 14 residues. Germline CDR1 SGHRS, CDR2 YFSETQ. The ends lost 4 bases at V and 8 bases at J; junction bases unmatched: 6. CDR3 amino acids: CASSRPGTGEKLFF. The CDR3 DNA reads TGCGCCAGCAGCCGGCCCGGGACAGGGGAAAAACTGTTTTTT.